This record concerns one T cell receptor (beta chain) sequence. Its antigen is undetermined. The data stem from a study of cytomegalovirus exposure and HLA in healthy donors. Study results and caveats: Testing in vitro showed a few CMV-associated chains specific for CMV antigens.

Trimming shortened V by 6 bases and J by 3 bases, and 20 bases separated the two germline ends. Germline CDR1 reads KGHSH; CDR2 reads LQKENI. The length of the CDR3 is 16 residues. Assay: immunoSEQ multiplex PCR; the TCRdb copy retains only in-frame clones and omits some. There are about 160,000 clones in the sample; 89% occur only once, and 4% to 5% lies in the top ten. The sequence was collected from a man aged 18-30 years in good health and CMV-seropositive. V and J are TRBV18 and TRBJ2-5; D may be TRBD1 (6 bases). The material sequenced was PBMCs. DNA for the CDR3: TGTGCCAGCTCGCCCCGTGGAGCAGGGGATGAAGAGACCCAGTACTTC. Protein product: CASSPRGAGDEETQYF.